The present T cell receptor (beta chain) was sequenced within a study of T-cell memory formation after mild COVID-19. Concerning this clonotype itself: Its cognate antigen is unknown.

Study results and limitations: The authors left the SARS-CoV-2 specificity of second-wave clones peaking on day 37 unconfirmed. Clones that contracted from day 15 to 85 had balanced CD4/CD8; later expanders were CD4+ biased.

The authors produced TCR alpha and TCR beta cDNA libraries with sample barcodes and UMIs by 5'RACE using constant-segment primers. TCRdb re-called the 5' RACE reads with MiXCR, one entry per CDR3 protein. The sample holds 470,000 or so distinct CDR3 sequences; around 20% are singletons and the top ten take roughly 8.4%. V trimming: 3 bases; J trimming: 2 bases; junction bases outside the gene matches: 3. Germline V gene lookup returns CDR1 SGDLS and CDR2 YYNGEE. The CDR3 is 14 amino acids. Material for sequencing was PBMCs or a T cell subset sorted from them (not recorded which). This receptor was identified in an adult woman who had mild COVID-19 (a few samples of this study predate the infection). Cell type and time point are not known. The chain joins TRBV9 to TRBJ2-7, with 9 bases fitting TRBD2. The CDR3 nucleotides are TGTGCCAGCAGCGGGCTAGCGGGGCCCTACGAGCAGTACTTC. Its translation: CASSGLAGPYEQYF. Based on the CDR3 plus reference TRBV9 and TRBJ2-7, the full variable domain is DSGVTQTPKHLITATGQRVTLRCSPRSGDLSVYWYQQSLDQGLQFLIQYYNGEERAKGNILERFSAQQFPDLHSELNLSSLELGDSALYFCASSGLAGPYEQYFGPGTRLTVT.